This T cell receptor beta chain was sequenced during a study of glioma-infiltrating T cells. The iRepertoire nested amplicon-rescue multiplex PCR amplified TCR alpha and beta CDR3s from RNA. Tissue mRNA or PBMC total RNA, roughly 100-400 ng, went into one-step reverse transcription and amplification. TCRdb reanalysed the multiplex PCR reads using MiXCR and keeps one entry per CDR3 protein. The table includes 100,000 to 150,000 distinct CDR3 sequences, roughly 24% detected once. This CDR3 comprises 17 residues. The germline V gene encodes CDR1 KGHSH and CDR2 LQKENI. Of note for this clonotype: No antigen is known for it. Its ends do not fully match the called genes, so a read error is possible.

Study-wide results and caveats: Non-neoplastic patients had below-expected tissue-blood divergence, while all gliomas exceeded expectation. Only very few CDR3 sequences appeared in both tissue and blood.

Sample: glioma tissue, nonneoplastic brain tissue, or PBMCs (not recorded which). The gene calls are TRBV18 and TRBJ2-3; 10 bases agree with TRBD2. The receptor's source is a human donor with low-grade glioma or glioblastoma, undergoing nonglioma brain surgery, or in good health (not recorded which). The CDR3 protein is CASPPGLASRFADTQYF. The DNA for the CDR3 is TGTGCCAGCCCACCGGGACTAGCGTCTCGGTTTGCAGATACGCAGTATTTT.